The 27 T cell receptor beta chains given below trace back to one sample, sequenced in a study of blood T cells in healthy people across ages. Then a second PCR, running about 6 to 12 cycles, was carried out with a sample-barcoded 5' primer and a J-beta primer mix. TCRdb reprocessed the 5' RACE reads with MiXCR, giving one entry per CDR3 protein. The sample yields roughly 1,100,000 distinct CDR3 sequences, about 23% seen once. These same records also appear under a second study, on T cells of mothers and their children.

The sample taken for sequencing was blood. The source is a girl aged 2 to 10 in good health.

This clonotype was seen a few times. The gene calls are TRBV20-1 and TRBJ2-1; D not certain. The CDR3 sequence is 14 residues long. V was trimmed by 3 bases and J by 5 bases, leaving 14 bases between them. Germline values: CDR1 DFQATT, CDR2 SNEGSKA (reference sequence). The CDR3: CSARWVLTHNEQFF. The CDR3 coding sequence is TGCAGTGCTAGGTGGGTTCTCACCCACAATGAGCAGTTCTTC.

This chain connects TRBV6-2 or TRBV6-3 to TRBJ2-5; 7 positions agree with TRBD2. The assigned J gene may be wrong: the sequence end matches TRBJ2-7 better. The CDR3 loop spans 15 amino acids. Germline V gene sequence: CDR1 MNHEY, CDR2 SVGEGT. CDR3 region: CATFARGGPSYEQYF. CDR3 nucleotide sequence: TGTGCCACCTTCGCTCGGGGAGGGCCCTCCTACGAGCAGTACTTC.

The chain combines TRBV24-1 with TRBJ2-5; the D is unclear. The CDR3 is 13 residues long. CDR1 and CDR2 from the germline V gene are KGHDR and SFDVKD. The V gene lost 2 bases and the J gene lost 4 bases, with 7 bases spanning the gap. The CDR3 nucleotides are TGTGCCACCAGTGATTCTGTCGGAGAGACCCAGTACTTC. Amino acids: CATSDSVGETQYF.

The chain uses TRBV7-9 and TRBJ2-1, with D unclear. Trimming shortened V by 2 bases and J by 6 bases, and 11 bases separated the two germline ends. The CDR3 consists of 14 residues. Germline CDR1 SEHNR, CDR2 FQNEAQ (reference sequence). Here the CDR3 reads CASSLQSLPNEQFF. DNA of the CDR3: TGTGCCAGCAGCTTACAATCCCTACCCAATGAGCAGTTCTTC.

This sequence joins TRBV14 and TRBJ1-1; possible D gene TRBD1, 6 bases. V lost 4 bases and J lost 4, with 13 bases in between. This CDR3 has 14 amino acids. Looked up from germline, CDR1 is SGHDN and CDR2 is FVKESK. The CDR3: CASSPGHVITEAFF. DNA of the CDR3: TGTGCCAGCAGCCCGGGACACGTTATCACTGAAGCTTTCTTT. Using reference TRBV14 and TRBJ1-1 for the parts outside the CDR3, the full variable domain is EAGVTQFPSHSVIEKGQTVTLRCDPISGHDNLYWYRRVMGKEIKFLLHFVKESKQDESGMPNNRFLAERTGGTYSTLKVQPAELEDSGVYFCASSPGHVITEAFFGQGTRLTVV.

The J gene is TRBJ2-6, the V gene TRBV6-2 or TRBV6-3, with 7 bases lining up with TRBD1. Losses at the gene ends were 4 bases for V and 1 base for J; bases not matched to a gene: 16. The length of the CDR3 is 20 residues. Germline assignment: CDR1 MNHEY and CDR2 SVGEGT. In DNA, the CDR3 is TGTGCCAGCAGTTCTCCCGTACCGGGACAGATTCCTTCTGGGGCCAACGTCCTGACTTTC. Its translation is CASSSPVPGQIPSGANVLTF.

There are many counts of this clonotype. The CDR3 DNA reads TGTGCCAGCAGCCAGGGGACAGGGGGAAATCAGCCCCAGCATTTT. Translating gives CASSQGTGGNQPQHF. The rearrangement uses TRBV5-8 and TRBJ1-5; 11 nucleotides line up with TRBD1. The germline V gene encodes CDR1 SGHTS and CDR2 YDEGEE. Trimming removed 4 bases from V and 4 bases from J; junction bases left unmatched: 4. This CDR3 has 15 amino acids. The variable domain in full, with the rest retrieved from reference TRBV5-8 and TRBJ1-5, is EAGVTQSPTHLIKTRGQQATLRCSPISGHTSVYWYQQALGLGLQFLLWYDEGEERNRGNFPPRFSGRQFPNYSSELNVNALELEDSALYLCASSQGTGGNQPQHFGDGTRLSIL.

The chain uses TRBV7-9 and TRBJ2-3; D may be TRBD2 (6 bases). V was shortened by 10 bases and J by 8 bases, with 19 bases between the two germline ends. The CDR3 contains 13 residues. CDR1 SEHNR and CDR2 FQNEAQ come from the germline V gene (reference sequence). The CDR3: CANTLGGLGTQYF. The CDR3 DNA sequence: TGTGCCAACACCCTTGGAGGGTTGGGTACGCAGTATTTT.

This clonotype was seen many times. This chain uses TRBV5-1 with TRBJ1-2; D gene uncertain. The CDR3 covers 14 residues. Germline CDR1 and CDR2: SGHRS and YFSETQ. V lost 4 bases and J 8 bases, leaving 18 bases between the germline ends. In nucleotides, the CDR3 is TGCGCCAGCAGCCTCCCGACGGAGCTGGAGGGCTACACCTTC. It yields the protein CASSLPTELEGYTF. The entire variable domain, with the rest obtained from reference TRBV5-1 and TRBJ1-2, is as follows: KAGVTQTPRYLIKTRGQQVTLSCSPISGHRSVSWYQQTPGQGLQFLFEYFSETQRNKGNFPGRFSGRQFSNSRSEMNVSTLELGDSALYLCASSLPTELEGYTFGSGTRLTVV.

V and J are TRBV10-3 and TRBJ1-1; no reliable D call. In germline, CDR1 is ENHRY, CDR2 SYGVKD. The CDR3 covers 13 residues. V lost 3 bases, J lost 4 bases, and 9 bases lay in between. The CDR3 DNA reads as TGTGCCATCAGTGATGGGGTAGGCACTGAAGCTTTCTTT. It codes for CAISDGVGTEAFF.

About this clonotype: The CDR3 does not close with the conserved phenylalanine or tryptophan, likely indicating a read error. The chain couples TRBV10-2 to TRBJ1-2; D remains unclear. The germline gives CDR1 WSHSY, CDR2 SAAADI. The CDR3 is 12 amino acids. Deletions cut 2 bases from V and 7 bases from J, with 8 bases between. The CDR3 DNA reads TGCGCCAGCAGTGAGCTTTTTAGTGGCTACACCCTC. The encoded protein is CASSELFSGYTL.

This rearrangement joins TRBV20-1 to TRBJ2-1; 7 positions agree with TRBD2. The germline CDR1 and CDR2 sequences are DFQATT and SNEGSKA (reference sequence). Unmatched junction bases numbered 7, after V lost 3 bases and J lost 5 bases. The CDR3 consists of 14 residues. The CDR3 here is CSASVAGTHNEQFF. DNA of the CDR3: TGCAGTGCTAGCGTAGCGGGTACCCACAATGAGCAGTTCTTC.

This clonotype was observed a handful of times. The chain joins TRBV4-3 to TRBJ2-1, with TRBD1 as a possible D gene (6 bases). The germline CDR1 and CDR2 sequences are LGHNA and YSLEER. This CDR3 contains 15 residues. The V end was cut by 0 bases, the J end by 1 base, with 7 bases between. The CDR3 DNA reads TGCGCCAGCAGCCAAGAAACAGGGTCCTACAATGAGCAGTTCTTC. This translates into CASSQETGSYNEQFF.

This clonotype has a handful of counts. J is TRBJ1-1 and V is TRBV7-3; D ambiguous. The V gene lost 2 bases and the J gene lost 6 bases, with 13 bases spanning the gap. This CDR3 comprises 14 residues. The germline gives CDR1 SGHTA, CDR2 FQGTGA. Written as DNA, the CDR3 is TGTGCCAGCAGCTTAGGGTCAGTCCGCTCTGAAGCTTTCTTT. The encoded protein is CASSLGSVRSEAFF.

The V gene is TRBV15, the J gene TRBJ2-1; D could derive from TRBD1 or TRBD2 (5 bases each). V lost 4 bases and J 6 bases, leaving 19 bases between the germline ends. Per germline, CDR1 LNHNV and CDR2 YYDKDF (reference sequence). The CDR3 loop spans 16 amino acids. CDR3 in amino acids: CATSKARDPARNEQFF. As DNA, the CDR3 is TGTGCCACCAGCAAAGCCCGGGACCCAGCCCGCAATGAGCAGTTCTTC.

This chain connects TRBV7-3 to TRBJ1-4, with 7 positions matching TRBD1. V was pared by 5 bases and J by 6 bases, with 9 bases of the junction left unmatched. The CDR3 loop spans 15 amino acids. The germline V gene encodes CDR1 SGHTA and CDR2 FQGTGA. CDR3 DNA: TGTGCCAGCAGCCCAGGGGGAGGGGGCGATGAAAAACTGTTTTTT. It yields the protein CASSPGGGGDEKLFF.

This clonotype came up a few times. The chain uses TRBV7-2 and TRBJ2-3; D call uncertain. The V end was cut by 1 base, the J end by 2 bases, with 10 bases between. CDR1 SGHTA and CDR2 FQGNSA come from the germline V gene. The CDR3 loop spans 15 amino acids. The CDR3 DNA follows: TGTGCCAGCAGCTTAGGGAATAAACCCACAGATACGCAGTATTTT. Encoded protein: CASSLGNKPTDTQYF.

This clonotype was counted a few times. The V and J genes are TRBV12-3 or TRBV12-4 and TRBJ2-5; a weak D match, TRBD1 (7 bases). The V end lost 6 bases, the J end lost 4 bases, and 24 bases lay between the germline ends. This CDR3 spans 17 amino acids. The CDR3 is CASRFSHPRGVGETQYF. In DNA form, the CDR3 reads TGTGCCAGCAGGTTCTCCCATCCCAGGGGGGTTGGAGAGACCCAGTACTTC.

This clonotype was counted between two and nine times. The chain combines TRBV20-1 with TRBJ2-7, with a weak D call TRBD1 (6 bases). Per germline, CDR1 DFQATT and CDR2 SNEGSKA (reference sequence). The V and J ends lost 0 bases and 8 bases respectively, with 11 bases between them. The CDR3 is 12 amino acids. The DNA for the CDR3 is TGCAGTGCTAGAGAGTCAGGGGATAAGCAGTACTTC. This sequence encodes CSARESGDKQYF.

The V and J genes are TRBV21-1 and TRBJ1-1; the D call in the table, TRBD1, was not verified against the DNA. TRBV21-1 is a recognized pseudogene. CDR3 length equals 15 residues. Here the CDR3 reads CASSKWYRVNTEAYF. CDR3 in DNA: TGTGCCAGCAGCAAATGGTACAGGGTCAACACTGAAGCTTACTTT.

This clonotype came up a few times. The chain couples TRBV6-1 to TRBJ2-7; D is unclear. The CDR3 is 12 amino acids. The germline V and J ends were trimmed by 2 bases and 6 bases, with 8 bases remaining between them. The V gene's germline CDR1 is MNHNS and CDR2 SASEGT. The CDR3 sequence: CASSESSFEQYF. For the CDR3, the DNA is TGTGCCAGCAGTGAATCAAGTTTCGAGCAGTACTTC.

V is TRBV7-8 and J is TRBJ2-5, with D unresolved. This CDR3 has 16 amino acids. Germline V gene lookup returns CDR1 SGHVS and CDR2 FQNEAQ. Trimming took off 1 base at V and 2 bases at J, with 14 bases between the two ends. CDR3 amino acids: CASSLVHVLGQETQYF. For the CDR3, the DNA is TGTGCCAGCAGCTTAGTTCATGTTTTGGGGCAAGAGACCCAGTACTTC.

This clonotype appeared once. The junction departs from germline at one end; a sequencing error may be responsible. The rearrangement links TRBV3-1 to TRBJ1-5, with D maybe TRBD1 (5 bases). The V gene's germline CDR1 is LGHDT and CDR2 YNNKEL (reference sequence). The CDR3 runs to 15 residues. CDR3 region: CVSIQDTWGNQPQHF. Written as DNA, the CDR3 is TGTGTCAGCATCCAAGATACCTGGGGGAATCAGCCCCAGCATTTT.

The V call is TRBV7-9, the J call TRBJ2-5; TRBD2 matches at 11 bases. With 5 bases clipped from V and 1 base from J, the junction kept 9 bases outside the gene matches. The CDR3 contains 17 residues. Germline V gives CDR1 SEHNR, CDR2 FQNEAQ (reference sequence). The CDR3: CASSTLSGRDPQETQYF. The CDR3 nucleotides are TGTGCCAGCAGCACCCTTAGCGGGAGGGACCCCCAAGAGACCCAGTACTTC.

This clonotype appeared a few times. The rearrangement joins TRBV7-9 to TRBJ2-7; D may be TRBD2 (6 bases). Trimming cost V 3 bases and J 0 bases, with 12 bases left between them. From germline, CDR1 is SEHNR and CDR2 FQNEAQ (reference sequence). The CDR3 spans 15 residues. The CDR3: CASSFSGGSSYEQYF. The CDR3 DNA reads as TGTGCCAGCAGCTTTAGCGGAGGTAGCTCCTACGAGCAGTACTTC.

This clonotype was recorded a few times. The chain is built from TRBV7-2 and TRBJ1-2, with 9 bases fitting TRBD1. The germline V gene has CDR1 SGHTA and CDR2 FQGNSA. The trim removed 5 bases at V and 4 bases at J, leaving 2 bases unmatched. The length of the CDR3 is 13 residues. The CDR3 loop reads CASSQQGAYGYTF. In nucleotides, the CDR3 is TGTGCCAGCAGCCAACAGGGGGCCTATGGCTACACCTTC.

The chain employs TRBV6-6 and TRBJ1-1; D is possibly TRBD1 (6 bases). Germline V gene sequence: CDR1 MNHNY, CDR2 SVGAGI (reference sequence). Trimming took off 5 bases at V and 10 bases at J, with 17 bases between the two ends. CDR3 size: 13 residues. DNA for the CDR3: TGTGCCAGCAGTCCAAGGGAGGCCAGGGGAGCTTTCTTT. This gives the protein CASSPREARGAFF.